These T cell receptor beta chains were read from a single sample in a study of post-analysis software for immune sequencing data. From the PCR reads, TCRdb called clonotypes with MiXCR, one entry per CDR3 protein. The data contain more than 450,000 distinct CDR3 sequences, 34% of them seen just once; the ten biggest clones take up around 6%. The source material was blood. The source is a girl aged 2-17 years with multiple sclerosis. Both conserved end residues are part of each CDR3. The order of the fields is J gene, D gene, clone size, V gene, CDR3 protein, CDR3 DNA. A D gene is named only where the DNA matches it firmly. The listing skips clone size in some rows; elsewhere it reads once, few, many or a size class.

>TRBJ2-7|.|.|TRBV11-2
CASSLGLGSEQYF
TGTGCCAGCAGCTTAGGACTAGGTAGCGAGCAGTACTTC
>TRBJ1-2|TRBD1|few|TRBV5-1
CASSLFTGDNGYTF
TGCGCCAGCAGCTTGTTCACAGGGGACAATGGCTACACCTTC
>TRBJ2-7|.|few|TRBV19
CASSRGGSSSYEQYF
TGTGCCAGTAGCAGGGGGGGCTCGAGCTCCTACGAGCAGTACTTC
>TRBJ2-3|TRBD2|.|TRBV11-3
CASSFGLAGTDPQYF
TGTGCCAGCAGCTTCGGACTAGCGGGCACAGATCCGCAGTATTTT
>TRBJ2-1|.|.|TRBV6-6
CASSYDGSYNEQFF
TGTGCCAGCAGTTACGACGGCTCCTACAATGAGCAGTTCTTC
>TRBJ2-1|.|.|TRBV6-1
CASPTRGGTYNEQFF
TGTGCCAGCCCGACTAGGGGGGGAACCTACAATGAGCAGTTCTTC
>TRBJ2-7|.|.|TRBV2
CASSEASAALAYEQYF
TGTGCCAGCAGTGAAGCCTCGGCAGCATTGGCCTACGAGCAGTACTTC
>TRBJ2-5|.|many|TRBV12-3/TRBV12-4
CASSPLGQGGETQYF
TGTGCCAGCAGTCCGCTAGGTCAGGGCGGGGAGACCCAGTACTTC
>TRBJ2-5|.|many|TRBV11-2
CASSPTRRRETQYF
TGTGCCAGCAGCCCCACGAGGAGGAGAGAGACCCAGTACTTC
>TRBJ2-1|TRBD2|many|TRBV6-1
CASSEVAGGTYNEQFF
TGTGCCAGCAGTGAAGTAGCGGGGGGAACCTACAATGAGCAGTTCTTC
>TRBJ2-4|TRBD1|few|TRBV12-3/TRBV12-4
CASSWGTGSLNIQYF
TGTGCCAGCAGTTGGGGGACAGGGTCTTTGAACATTCAGTACTTC
>TRBJ2-3|.|.|TRBV20-1
CSAQRRASTDTQYF
TGCAGTGCTCAGAGGCGGGCGAGCACAGATACGCAGTATTTT
>TRBJ2-3|.|.|TRBV5-6
CASSQQITDTQYF
TGTGCCAGCAGCCAACAGATCACAGATACGCAGTATTTT
>TRBJ2-4|.|.|TRBV7-2
CASSLVLSPDIQYF
TGTGCCAGCAGCTTAGTGTTAAGTCCGGACATTCAGTACTTC
>TRBJ1-1|.|.|TRBV6-1
CASSEAATGGPLEAFF
TGTGCCAGCAGTGAAGCGGCTACCGGAGGGCCCTTAGAAGCTTTCTTT
>TRBJ2-7|TRBD1|.|TRBV14
CASSRIQGSSYNEQYF
TGTGCCAGCAGCCGCATACAGGGGAGCTCCTACAATGAGCAGTACTTC
>TRBJ2-1|.|.|TRBV24-1
CATSGPAPYYNERFF
TGTGCCACCAGTGGTCCAGCCCCGTATTACAATGAGCGGTTCTTC
>TRBJ2-4|TRBD1|few|TRBV3-1
CASSYYDPTGGPKNIQYF
TGTGCCAGCAGCTACTATGACCCTACAGGGGGACCCAAAAACATTCAGTACTTC
>TRBJ2-7|.|.|TRBV29-1
CSAQTSSYNEQYF
TGCAGCGCCCAGACGAGCTCCTACAATGAGCAGTACTTC
>TRBJ2-5|.|few|TRBV20-1
CSARVLETQYF
TGCAGTGCTAGGGTTTTGGAGACCCAGTACTTC
>TRBJ2-5|.|few|TRBV5-1
CASSYLSAGLQETQYF
TGCGCCAGCAGCTACCTCAGTGCGGGGTTGCAAGAGACCCAGTACTTC
>TRBJ2-3|.|.|TRBV7-2
CASSFKDSGTDTQYF
TGTGCCAGCAGCTTTAAGGACAGCGGGACAGATACGCAGTATTTT
>TRBJ2-1|.|.|TRBV29-1
CSVEDDAVGGNEQFF
TGCAGCGTTGAAGATGACGCGGTGGGGGGTAATGAGCAGTTCTTC
>TRBJ1-3|.|.|TRBV3-1
CASSQWGGNTIYF
TGTGCCAGCAGCCAGTGGGGTGGAAACACCATATATTTT
>TRBJ2-7|.|.|TRBV6-5
CASSYSSASTTYEQYF
TGTGCCAGCAGTTACTCGTCGGCTAGCACGACGTACGAGCAGTACTTC
>TRBJ1-6|TRBD1|.|TRBV20-1
CSARGDRVVESNSPLHF
TGCAGTGCTAGAGGGGACAGGGTAGTAGAGAGTAATTCACCCCTCCACTTT
>TRBJ2-1|.|.|TRBV5-1
CASSLARLSYNEQFF
TGCGCCAGCAGCTTGGCCCGGCTCTCCTACAATGAGCAGTTCTTC
>TRBJ2-3|.|few|TRBV10-3
CAISELPSGLNTQYF
TGTGCCATCAGTGAGTTGCCTTCGGGCTTAAATACGCAGTATTTT
>TRBJ2-5|TRBD2|few|TRBV7-6
CASRPGGQETQYF
TGTGCCAGCAGACCGGGGGGCCAAGAGACCCAGTACTTC
>TRBJ2-7|.|many|TRBV5-1
CASSLGTGTYEQYF
TGTGCCAGCAGTTTGGGGACGGGGACCTACGAGCAGTACTTC
>TRBJ2-5|.|.|TRBV5-1
CASSAQGFQETQYF
TGCGCCAGCAGCGCGCAGGGATTTCAAGAGACCCAGTACTTC
>TRBJ2-1|TRBD2|.|TRBV6-2/TRBV6-3
CASGLAPSTYNEQFF
TGTGCCAGCGGACTAGCTCCCTCCACCTACAATGAGCAGTTCTTC
>TRBJ2-5|.|once|TRBV2
CASSVVAHNEQYF
TGTGCCAGCAGTGTAGTGGCCCACAATGAGCAGTACTTC
>TRBJ2-1|.|.|TRBV18
CASSALVSPYNEQFF
TGTGCCAGCTCAGCCTTAGTGAGCCCCTACAATGAGCAGTTCTTC
>TRBJ2-1|.|few|TRBV29-1
CSVEKHPGHSYNEQFF
TGCAGCGTCGAGAAGCACCCAGGGCATTCCTACAATGAGCAGTTCTTC
>TRBJ1-1|.|.|TRBV6-5
CASRPGRPNTEAFF
TGTGCCAGCAGGCCGGGACGTCCAAACACTGAAGCTTTCTTT
>TRBJ2-5|.|few|TRBV5-6
CASSFSRVETQYF
TGTGCCAGCAGCTTTTCGAGGGTCGAGACCCAGTACTTC
>TRBJ2-7|TRBD2|.|TRBV7-8
CASSLVSVFRFGTSRTYEQYF
TGTGCCAGCAGCTTAGTGTCGGTATTCCGATTCGGGACTAGCCGAACCTACGAGCAGTACTTC
>TRBJ2-3|.|few|TRBV9
CASSVAPAADTQYF
TGTGCCAGCAGCGTAGCCCCCGCGGCAGATACGCAGTATTTT
>TRBJ1-1|.|.|TRBV7-9
CASSFDSEAFF
TGTGCCAGCAGCTTTGACAGTGAAGCTTTCTTT
>TRBJ2-3|.|many|TRBV5-1
CASSLLQGPTDTQYF
TGCGCCAGCAGCTTGCTACAGGGACCGACCGATACGCAGTATTTT
>TRBJ1-4|.|.|TRBV5-1
CASSLAGSPTNEKLFF
TGCGCCAGCAGCTTGGCGGGGAGTCCGACTAATGAAAAACTGTTTTTT
>TRBJ2-5|TRBD2|.|TRBV14
CASSRLAGYETQYF
TGTGCCAGCAGTAGACTAGCGGGGTACGAGACCCAGTACTTC
>TRBJ2-3|.|few|TRBV27
CASRTYLSTDTQYF
TGTGCCAGCAGGACCTACCTCAGCACAGATACGCAGTATTTT